Each of the 19 T cell receptor beta chains below was sequenced from the same sample in a study of T cell repertoires in cytomegalovirus infection. MiXCR was run by TCRdb on the reads, yielding one entry per CDR3 protein. Found here are 46,000 or so distinct CDR3 sequences, 20% to 25% of them singletons; the top ten hold approximately 17%. What these receptors recognize is not known. Sample: PBMCs, sequenced either directly or after in vitro stimulation (not recorded which). These receptors all come from a human donor in good health (CMV status not recorded). Some clones in this sample may be carry-over from other donors' samples.

This clonotype has a count of ten or more. This chain connects TRBV7-2 to TRBJ2-3, with D maybe TRBD1 (5 bases). The CDR3 runs to 15 residues. CDR1 is SGHTA and CDR2 is FQGNSA in the germline V gene. Trimming removed 5 bases from V and 5 bases from J, with 17 bases in between. CDR3 residues: CASSPLIARGDTQYF. The CDR3 nucleotides read TGTGCCAGCAGCCCCCTGATCGCTAGGGGAGATACGCAGTATTTT.

In its sample, this clonotype was seen a few times. The rearrangement links TRBV28 to TRBJ2-7; TRBD1 matches 7 bases. The germline V gene encodes CDR1 MDHEN and CDR2 SYDVKM. J was trimmed by 1 base and V by 6 bases; bases with no gene match: 6. The CDR3 is 14 residues long. For the CDR3, the DNA is TGTGCCAGCAGGCGCCAGGGACAGTCCTACGAGCAGTACTTC. Amino acids: CASRRQGQSYEQYF.

The chain couples TRBV12-3 or TRBV12-4 to TRBJ2-5; 13 bases are shared with TRBD2. The length of the CDR3 is 19 residues. Trimming took 3 bases from V and 4 from J; bases not matched to a gene: 14. The CDR3 DNA is TGTGCCAGCAGTTTCCCCGAACTACTAGCGGGAGGGCCTGGAGAGACCCAGTACTTC. This codes for CASSFPELLAGGPGETQYF.

This clonotype was seen repeatedly, ten times or more. The rearrangement joins TRBV20-1 to TRBJ1-2, with D possibly matching TRBD1 (5 bases). The CDR3 totals 16 residues. Trimming took 7 bases from V and 8 from J, leaving 29 bases between them. From germline, CDR1 is DFQATT and CDR2 SNEGSKA (reference sequence). CDR3 coding DNA: TGCAGTGTTCACCCCCTGCGGGACCGTATCTTTGGGGGCTACACCTTC. It is translated as CSVHPLRDRIFGGYTF.

This clonotype showed up many times. This chain uses TRBV19 with TRBJ1-1, with TRBD1 identical over 7 bases. The J segment lost 5 bases and the V segment lost 4 bases, leaving 10 bases of the junction unmatched. Germline V gene data show CDR1 as LNHDA and CDR2 as SQIVND (reference sequence). The CDR3 loop spans 15 amino acids. Here the CDR3 reads CASSSTGDDLTEAFF. The DNA of the CDR3 is TGTGCCAGTAGTAGCACAGGGGATGACTTGACTGAAGCTTTCTTT.

This clonotype was seen many times. This chain links TRBV10-3 with TRBJ2-1, with 8 bases matching TRBD2. V lost 8 bases and J lost 8; bases outside the gene matches: 2. Germline V lookup: CDR1 ENHRY, CDR2 SYGVKD. The CDR3 has 11 amino acids. The DNA for the CDR3 is TGTGCCATCCGGGGGGGGGATGAGCAGTTCTTC. This encodes CAIRGGDEQFF.

The chain joins TRBV5-6 to TRBJ2-1; 8 bases map to TRBD2. Germline V gene sequence: CDR1 SGHDT, CDR2 YYEEEE. CDR3 size: 17 residues. Germline trimming cut 3 bases from V and 7 bases from J; bases unmatched to any gene: 15. CDR3 sequence reads: CASSSSVGAGARNEQFF. The CDR3 region has the DNA TGTGCCAGCAGCTCCTCTGTGGGAGCGGGAGCTCGAAATGAGCAGTTCTTC.

The genes are TRBV12-3 or TRBV12-4 and TRBJ1-5; 8 bases map to TRBD1. The CDR3 covers 14 residues. The J segment lost 0 bases and the V segment lost 7 bases, leaving 2 bases of the junction unmatched. CDR3 sequence (DNA): TGTGCCAGCAAGGACAGGGCTAGCAATCAGCCCCAGCATTTT. It translates to CASKDRASNQPQHF.

This clonotype was detected ten times or more. The gene calls are TRBV12-3 or TRBV12-4 and TRBJ2-1, with D unresolved. The CDR3 is made up of 15 amino acids. Deletions cut 5 bases from V and 4 bases from J, with 15 bases between. Here the CDR3 DNA reads TGTGCCAGCAGTCCGTATCACGATCTTTACAATGAGCAGTTCTTC. Translated, it gives CASSPYHDLYNEQFF.

This clonotype has a handful of counts. The gene calls are TRBV7-2 and TRBJ2-1; the D is unclear. V shed 1 base and J shed 2 bases, with 6 bases lying between them. CDR3 length: 14 residues. From germline, CDR1 is SGHTA and CDR2 FQGNSA. The CDR3 loop reads CASSLVGTYNEQFF. The CDR3 DNA follows: TGTGCCAGCAGCTTAGTCGGCACCTACAATGAGCAGTTCTTC.

This clonotype appeared a few times. The chain carries TRBV29-1 and TRBJ2-3, with 13 nucleotides matching TRBD2. Germline CDR1 is SQVTM and CDR2 is ANQGSEA. The CDR3 consists of 16 residues. V was clipped by 8 bases and J by 4 bases; unmatched bases: 12. The CDR3 region has the DNA TGCAGCACGTCCGGGACTAGCGGGAAAAATCCAGATACGCAGTATTTT. Amino acid sequence: CSTSGTSGKNPDTQYF.

This clonotype was recorded a few times. The chain uses TRBV6-1 and TRBJ2-7; D is uncertain. This CDR3 is 13 amino acids long. V dropped 6 bases and J dropped 2 bases, with 11 bases sitting between them. Germline V gives CDR1 MNHNS, CDR2 SASEGT. In nucleotides, the CDR3 is TGTGCCAGCAGGAAACAGCAGACCTACGAGCAGTACTTC. This codes for CASRKQQTYEQYF.

J is TRBJ2-7 and V is TRBV28; the match to TRBD1 covers 9 bases. The CDR3 runs to 15 residues. V gave up 4 bases and J gave up 4 bases; unmatched junction bases: 8. The germline CDR1 and CDR2 sequences are MDHEN and SYDVKM. CDR3 loop: CASSSPGTGIYEQYF. For the CDR3, the DNA is TGTGCCAGCAGTTCCCCCGGGACAGGGATTTACGAGCAGTACTTC.

Ten or more counts support this clonotype. V and J are TRBV7-9 and TRBJ2-2, with unresolved D. This CDR3 is built from 15 residues. V was shortened by 5 bases and J by 2 bases, with 12 bases between the two germline ends. Per the germline V gene, CDR1 is SEHNR and CDR2 is FQNEAQ (reference sequence). The CDR3 protein is CASSLRLTNTGELFF. CDR3 bases: TGTGCCAGCAGCCTTAGGCTGACTAACACCGGGGAGCTGTTTTTT.

The V call is TRBV11-3, the J call TRBJ2-5; tentatively, D is TRBD1 or TRBD2 (5 bases each). There are 16 residues in the CDR3. Germline V gives CDR1 SGHNT, CDR2 YENEEA. Trimming stripped 5 bases from V and 5 bases from J, with 21 bases between. DNA for the CDR3: TGTGCCAGCAGCCTCGGGACCGCACCGAACGCGGAGACCCAGTACTTC. This sequence encodes CASSLGTAPNAETQYF.

The sample holds many counts of this clonotype. The CDR3 loop reads CASRPPGLAGTDTQYF. For the CDR3, the DNA is TGTGCCAGCAGACCACCGGGACTAGCGGGAACAGATACGCAGTATTTT. The chain uses TRBV7-2 and TRBJ2-3, with 13 nucleotides matching TRBD2. V lost 6 bases, J lost 3 bases, and 6 bases stayed unmatched. CDR3 size: 16 residues. Germline values: CDR1 SGHTA, CDR2 FQGNSA.

V and J are TRBV28 and TRBJ2-5; 8 nucleotides line up with TRBD2. V dropped 7 bases and J dropped 6; count of bases not matched to a gene: 16. Per the germline V gene, CDR1 is MDHEN and CDR2 is SYDVKM. CDR3 size: 16 residues. CDR3 amino acids: CASTFGPGLEAKTQYF. Written as DNA, the CDR3 is TGTGCCAGCACCTTTGGACCGGGACTAGAGGCTAAGACCCAGTACTTC.

This clonotype occurred a few times. J is TRBJ2-2 and V is TRBV28, with TRBD1 identical over 9 bases. The CDR3 covers 15 residues. Trimming removed 5 bases from V and 6 bases from J; junction bases left unmatched: 7. Germline CDR1 reads MDHEN; CDR2 reads SYDVKM. The CDR3 DNA follows: TGTGCCAGCAGTCCTTCCGGGACAGGGTCCGGGGAGCTGTTTTTT. This sequence encodes CASSPSGTGSGELFF. The complete variable domain, with remaining parts taken from reference TRBV28 and TRBJ2-2, reads DVKVTQSSRYLVKRTGEKVFLECVQDMDHENMFWYRQDPGLGLRLIYFSYDVKMKEKGDIPEGYSVSREKKERFSLILESASTNQTSMYLCASSPSGTGSGELFFGEGSRLTVL.

The chain combines TRBV15 with TRBJ2-1; 9 nucleotides align to TRBD1. Germline trimming cut 3 bases from V and 5 bases from J; bases unmatched to any gene: 8. Germline V lookup: CDR1 LNHNV, CDR2 YYDKDF (reference sequence). The CDR3 length is 16 residues. The CDR3 coding sequence is TGTGCCACCAGCAGGGACAGGGGTTCGGTCGACAATGAGCAGTTCTTC. Its translation: CATSRDRGSVDNEQFF.